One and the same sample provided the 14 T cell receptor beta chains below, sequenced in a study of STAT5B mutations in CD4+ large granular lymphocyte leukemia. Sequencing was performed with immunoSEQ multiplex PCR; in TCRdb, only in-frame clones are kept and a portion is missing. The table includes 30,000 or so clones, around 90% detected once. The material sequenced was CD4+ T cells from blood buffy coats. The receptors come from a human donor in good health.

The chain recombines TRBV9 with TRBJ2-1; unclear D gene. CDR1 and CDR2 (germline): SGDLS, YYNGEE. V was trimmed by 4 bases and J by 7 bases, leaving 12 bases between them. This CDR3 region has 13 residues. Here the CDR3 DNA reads TGTGCCAGCAGCTTTATACTTGGGAATGAGCAGTTCTTC. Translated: CASSFILGNEQFF.

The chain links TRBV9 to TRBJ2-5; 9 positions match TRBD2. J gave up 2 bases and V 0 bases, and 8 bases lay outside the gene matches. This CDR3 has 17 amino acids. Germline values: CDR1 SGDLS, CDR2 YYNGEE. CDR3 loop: CASSVGGAGGVQETQYF. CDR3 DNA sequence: TGTGCCAGCAGCGTAGGAGGGGCGGGAGGGGTTCAAGAGACCCAGTACTTC.

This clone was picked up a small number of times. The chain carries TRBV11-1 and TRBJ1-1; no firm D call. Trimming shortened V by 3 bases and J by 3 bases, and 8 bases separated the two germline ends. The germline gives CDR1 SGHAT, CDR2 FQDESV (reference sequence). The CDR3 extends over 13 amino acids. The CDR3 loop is CASSFSVDTEAFF. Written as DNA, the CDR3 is TGTGCCAGCAGCTTCTCCGTTGACACTGAAGCTTTCTTT.

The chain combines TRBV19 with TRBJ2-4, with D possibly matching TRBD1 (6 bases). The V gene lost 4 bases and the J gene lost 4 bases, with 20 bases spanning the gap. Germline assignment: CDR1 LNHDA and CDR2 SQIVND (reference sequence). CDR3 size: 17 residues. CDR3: CASSTTQGWTGKNIQYF. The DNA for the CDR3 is TGTGCCAGTAGTACTACACAGGGTTGGACTGGGAAAAACATTCAGTACTTC.

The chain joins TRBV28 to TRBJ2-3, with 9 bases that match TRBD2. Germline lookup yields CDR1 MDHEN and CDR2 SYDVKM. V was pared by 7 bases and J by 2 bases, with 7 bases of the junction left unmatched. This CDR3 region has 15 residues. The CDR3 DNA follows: TGTGCCAGCAAAGGGGCGGGAGGGAACACAGATACGCAGTATTTT. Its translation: CASKGAGGNTDTQYF.

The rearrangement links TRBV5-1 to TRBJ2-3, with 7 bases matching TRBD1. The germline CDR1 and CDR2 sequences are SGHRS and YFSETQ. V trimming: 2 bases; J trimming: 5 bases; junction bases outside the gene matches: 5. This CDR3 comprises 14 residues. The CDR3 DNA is TGCGCCAGCAGCTTAGGGGACAGCCGAGATACGCAGTATTTT. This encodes CASSLGDSRDTQYF.

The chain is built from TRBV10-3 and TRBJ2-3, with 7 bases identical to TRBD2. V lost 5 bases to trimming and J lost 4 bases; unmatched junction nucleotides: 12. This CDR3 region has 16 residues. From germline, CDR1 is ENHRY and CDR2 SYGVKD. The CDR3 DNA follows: TGTGCCATCAGTACCTTGGGAGGGACGCCAGCAGATACGCAGTATTTT. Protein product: CAISTLGGTPADTQYF.

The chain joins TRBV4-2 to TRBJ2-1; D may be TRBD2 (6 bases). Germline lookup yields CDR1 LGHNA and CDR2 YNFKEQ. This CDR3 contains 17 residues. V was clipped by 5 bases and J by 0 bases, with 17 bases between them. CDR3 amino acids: CASSKVSQGGSYNEQFF. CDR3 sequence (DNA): TGTGCCAGCAGCAAAGTTTCTCAGGGAGGCTCCTACAATGAGCAGTTCTTC.

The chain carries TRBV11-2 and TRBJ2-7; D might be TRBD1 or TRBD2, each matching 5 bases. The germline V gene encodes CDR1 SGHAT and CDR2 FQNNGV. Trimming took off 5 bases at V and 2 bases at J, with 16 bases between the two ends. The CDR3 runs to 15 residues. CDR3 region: CASSASLQGTYEQYF. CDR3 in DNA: TGTGCCAGCAGCGCTAGCCTTCAGGGAACCTACGAGCAGTACTTC.

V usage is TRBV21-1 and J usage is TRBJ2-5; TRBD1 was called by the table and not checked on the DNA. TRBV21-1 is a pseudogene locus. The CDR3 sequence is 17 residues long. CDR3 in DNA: TGTGCCAGCAGCAAATTCGGACAGGAGGTGAATCAAGAGACCCAGTACTTC. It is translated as CASSKFGQEVNQETQYF.

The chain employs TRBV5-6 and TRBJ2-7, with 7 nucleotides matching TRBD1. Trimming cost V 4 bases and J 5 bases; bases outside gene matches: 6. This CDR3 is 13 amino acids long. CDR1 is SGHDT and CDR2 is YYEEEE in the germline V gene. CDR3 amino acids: CASSPDRAHEQYF. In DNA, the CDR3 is TGTGCCAGCAGCCCCGACAGGGCCCACGAGCAGTACTTC.

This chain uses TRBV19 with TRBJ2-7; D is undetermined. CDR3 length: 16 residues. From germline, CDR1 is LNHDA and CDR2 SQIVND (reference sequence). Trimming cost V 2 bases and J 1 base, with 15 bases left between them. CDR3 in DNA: TGTGCCAGTAGTATACGTGACACTGCGTTTTCCTACGAGCAGTACTTC. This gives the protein CASSIRDTAFSYEQYF. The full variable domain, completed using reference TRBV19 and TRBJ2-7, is DGGITQSPKYLFRKEGQNVTLSCEQNLNHDAMYWYRQDPGQGLRLIYYSQIVNDFQKGDIAEGYSVSREKKESFPLTVTSAQKNPTAFYLCASSIRDTAFSYEQYFGPGTRLTVT.

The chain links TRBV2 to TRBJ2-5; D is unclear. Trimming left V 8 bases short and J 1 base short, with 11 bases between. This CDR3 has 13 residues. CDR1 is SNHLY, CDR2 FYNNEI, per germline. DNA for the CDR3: TGTGCCAGCGGGTCCAGCCTCCAAGAGACCCAGTACTTC. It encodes CASGSSLQETQYF.

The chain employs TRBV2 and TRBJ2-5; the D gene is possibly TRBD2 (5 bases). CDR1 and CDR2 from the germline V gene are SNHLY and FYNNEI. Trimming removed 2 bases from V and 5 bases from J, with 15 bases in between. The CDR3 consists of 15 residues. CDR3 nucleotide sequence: TGTGCCAGCAGTGAATTGGGTCTCGGGGTGGAGACCCAGTACTTC. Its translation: CASSELGLGVETQYF. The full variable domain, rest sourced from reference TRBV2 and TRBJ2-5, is EPEVTQTPSHQVTQMGQEVILRCVPISNHLYFYWYRQILGQKVEFLVSFYNNEISEKSEIFDDQFSVERPDGSNFTLKIRSTKLEDSAMYFCASSELGLGVETQYFGPGTRLLVL.